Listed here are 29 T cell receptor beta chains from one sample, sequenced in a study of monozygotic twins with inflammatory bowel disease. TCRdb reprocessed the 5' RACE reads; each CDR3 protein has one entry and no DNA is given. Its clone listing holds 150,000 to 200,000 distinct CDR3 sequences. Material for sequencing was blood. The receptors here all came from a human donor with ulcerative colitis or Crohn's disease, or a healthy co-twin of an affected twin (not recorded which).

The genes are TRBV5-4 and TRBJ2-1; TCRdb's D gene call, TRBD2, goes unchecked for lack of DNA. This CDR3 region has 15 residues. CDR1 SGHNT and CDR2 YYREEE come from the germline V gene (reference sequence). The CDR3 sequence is CASSLGLAVYNEQFF.

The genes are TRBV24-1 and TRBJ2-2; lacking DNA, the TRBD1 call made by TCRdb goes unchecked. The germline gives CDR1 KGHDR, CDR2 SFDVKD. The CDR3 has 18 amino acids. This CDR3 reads CATSAGSSSSSPTGELFF.

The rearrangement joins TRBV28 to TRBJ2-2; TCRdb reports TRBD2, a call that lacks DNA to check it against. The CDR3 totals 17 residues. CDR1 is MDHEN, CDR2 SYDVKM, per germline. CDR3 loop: CASSSTSGRGGTGELFF. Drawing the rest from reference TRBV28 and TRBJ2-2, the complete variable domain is DVKVTQSSRYLVKRTGEKVFLECVQDMDHENMFWYRQDPGLGLRLIYFSYDVKMKEKGDIPEGYSVSREKKERFSLILESASTNQTSMYLCASSSTSGRGGTGELFFGEGSRLTVL.

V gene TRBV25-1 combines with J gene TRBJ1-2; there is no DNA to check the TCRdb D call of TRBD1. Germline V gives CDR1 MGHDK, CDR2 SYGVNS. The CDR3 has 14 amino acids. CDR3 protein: CASSGMGRAGGYTF.

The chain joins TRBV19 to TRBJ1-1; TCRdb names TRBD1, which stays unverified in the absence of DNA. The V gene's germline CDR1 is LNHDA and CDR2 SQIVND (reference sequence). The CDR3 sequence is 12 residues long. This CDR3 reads CASKGGYTEAFF.

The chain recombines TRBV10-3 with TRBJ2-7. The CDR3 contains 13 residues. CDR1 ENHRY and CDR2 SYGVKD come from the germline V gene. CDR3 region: CAINEGDWYEQYF.

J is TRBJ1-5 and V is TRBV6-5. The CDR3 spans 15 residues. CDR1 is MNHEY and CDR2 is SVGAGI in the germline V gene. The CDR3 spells CASSFGTAIYQPQHF.

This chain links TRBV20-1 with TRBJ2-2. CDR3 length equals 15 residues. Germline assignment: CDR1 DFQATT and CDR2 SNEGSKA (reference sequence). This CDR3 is CSAPRFTPDTGELFF.

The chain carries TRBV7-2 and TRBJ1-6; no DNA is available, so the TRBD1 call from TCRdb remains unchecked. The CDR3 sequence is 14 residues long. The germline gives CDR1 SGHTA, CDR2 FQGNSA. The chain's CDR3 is CAGSPRQTQAPLHF.

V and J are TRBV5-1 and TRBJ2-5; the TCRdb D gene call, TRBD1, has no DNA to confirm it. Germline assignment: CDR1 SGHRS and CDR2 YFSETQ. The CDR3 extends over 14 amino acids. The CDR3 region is CASSDFRGRKTQYF. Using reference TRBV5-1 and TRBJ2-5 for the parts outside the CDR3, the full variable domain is KAGVTQTPRYLIKTRGQQVTLSCSPISGHRSVSWYQQTPGQGLQFLFEYFSETQRNKGNFPGRFSGRQFSNSRSEMNVSTLELGDSALYLCASSDFRGRKTQYFGPGTRLLVL.

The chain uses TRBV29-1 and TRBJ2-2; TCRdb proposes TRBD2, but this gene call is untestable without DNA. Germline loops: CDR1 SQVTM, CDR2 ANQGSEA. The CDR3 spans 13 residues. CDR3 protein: CSVGGLRAGELFF.

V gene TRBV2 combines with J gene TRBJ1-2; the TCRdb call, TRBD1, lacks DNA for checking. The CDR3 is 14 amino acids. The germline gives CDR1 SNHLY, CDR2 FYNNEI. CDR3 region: CASSEGGARYGYTF.

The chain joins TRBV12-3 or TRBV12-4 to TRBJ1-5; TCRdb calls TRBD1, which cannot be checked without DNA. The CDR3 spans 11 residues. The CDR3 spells CASSSGQGSDF.

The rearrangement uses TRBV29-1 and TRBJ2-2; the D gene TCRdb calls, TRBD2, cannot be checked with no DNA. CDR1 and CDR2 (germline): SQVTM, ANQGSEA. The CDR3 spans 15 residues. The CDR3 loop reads CSVEVAGLNTGELFF.

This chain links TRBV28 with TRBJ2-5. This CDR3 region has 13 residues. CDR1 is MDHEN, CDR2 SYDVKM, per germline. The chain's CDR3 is CASSLWGRETQYF.

The CDR3 sequence is CASSRATGGGNQPQHF. The chain is built from TRBV7-2 and TRBJ1-5; TCRdb picks TRBD1, but there is no DNA to check that call. Germline V gene data show CDR1 as SGHTA and CDR2 as FQGNSA. This CDR3 contains 16 residues.

This CDR3 reads CSARDRRVLTYNEQFF. This chain connects TRBV20-1 to TRBJ2-1; TCRdb names TRBD2, which stays unverified in the absence of DNA. Germline loops: CDR1 DFQATT, CDR2 SNEGSKA (reference sequence). CDR3 length: 16 amino acids.

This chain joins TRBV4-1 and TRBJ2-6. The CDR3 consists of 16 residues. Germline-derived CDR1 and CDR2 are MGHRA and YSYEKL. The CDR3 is CASSHSANSGANVLTF.

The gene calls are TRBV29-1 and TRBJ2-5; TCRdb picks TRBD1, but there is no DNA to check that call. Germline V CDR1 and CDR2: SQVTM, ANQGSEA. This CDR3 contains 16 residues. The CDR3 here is CSAASPDRVGEETQYF.

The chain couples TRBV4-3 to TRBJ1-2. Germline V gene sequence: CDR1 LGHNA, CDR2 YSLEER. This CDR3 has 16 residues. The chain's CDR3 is CASSQDSSGGSYGYTF.

This CDR3 reads CASSPSGRFGEQFF. The chain uses TRBV6-1 and TRBJ2-1; there is no DNA to check the TCRdb D call of TRBD2. The CDR3 is made up of 14 amino acids. Germline V lookup: CDR1 MNHNS, CDR2 SASEGT.

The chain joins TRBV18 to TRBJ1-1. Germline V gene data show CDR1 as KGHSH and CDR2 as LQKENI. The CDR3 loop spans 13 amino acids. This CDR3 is CASSPPVNTEAFF. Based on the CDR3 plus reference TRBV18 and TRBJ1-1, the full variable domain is NAGVMQNPRHLVRRRGQEARLRCSPMKGHSHVYWYRQLPEEGLKFMVYLQKENIIDESGMPKERFSAEFPKEGPSILRIQQVVRGDSAAYFCASSPPVNTEAFFGQGTRLTVV.

CDR3 loop: CASSASPTDRASGNTIYF. The rearrangement links TRBV9 to TRBJ1-3; the D call from TCRdb, TRBD1, cannot be confirmed without DNA. The CDR3 sequence is 18 residues long. Germline-derived CDR1 and CDR2 are SGDLS and YYNGEE.

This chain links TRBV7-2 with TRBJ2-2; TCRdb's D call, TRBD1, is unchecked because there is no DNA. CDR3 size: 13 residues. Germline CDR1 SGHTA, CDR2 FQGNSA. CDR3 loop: CASSLRGSGELFF.

The chain's CDR3 is CSAPGTGANYGYTF. This chain uses TRBV20-1 with TRBJ1-2; as DNA is missing, the TRBD1 call by TCRdb cannot be tested. Per germline, CDR1 DFQATT and CDR2 SNEGSKA (reference sequence). The CDR3 length is 14 residues.

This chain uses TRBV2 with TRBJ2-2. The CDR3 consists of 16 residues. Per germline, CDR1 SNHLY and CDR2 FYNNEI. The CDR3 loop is CASSVLDTRNTGELFF.

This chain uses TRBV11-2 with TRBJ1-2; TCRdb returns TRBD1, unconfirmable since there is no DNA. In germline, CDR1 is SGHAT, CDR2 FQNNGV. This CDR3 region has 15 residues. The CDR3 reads CASSFSYGTGEGYTF.

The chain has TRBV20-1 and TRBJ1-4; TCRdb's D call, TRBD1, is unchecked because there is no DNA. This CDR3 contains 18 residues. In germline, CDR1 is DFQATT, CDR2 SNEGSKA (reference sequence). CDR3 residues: CSALARTPTSSTNEKLFF.

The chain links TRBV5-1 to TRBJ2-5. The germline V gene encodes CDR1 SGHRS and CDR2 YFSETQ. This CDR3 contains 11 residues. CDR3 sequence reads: CASSFMETQYF.